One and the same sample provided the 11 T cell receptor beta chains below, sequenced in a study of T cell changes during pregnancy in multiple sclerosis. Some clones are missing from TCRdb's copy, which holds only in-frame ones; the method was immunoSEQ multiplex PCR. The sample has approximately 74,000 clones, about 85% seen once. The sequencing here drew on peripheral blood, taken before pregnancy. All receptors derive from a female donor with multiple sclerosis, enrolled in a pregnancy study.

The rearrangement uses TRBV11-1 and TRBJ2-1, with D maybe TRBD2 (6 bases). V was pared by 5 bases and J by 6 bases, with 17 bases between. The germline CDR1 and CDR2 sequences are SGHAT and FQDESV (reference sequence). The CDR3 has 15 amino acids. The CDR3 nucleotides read TGTGCCAGCAGCCGAGGGTCCCTAGCGATCAATGAGCAGTTCTTC. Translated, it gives CASSRGSLAINEQFF.

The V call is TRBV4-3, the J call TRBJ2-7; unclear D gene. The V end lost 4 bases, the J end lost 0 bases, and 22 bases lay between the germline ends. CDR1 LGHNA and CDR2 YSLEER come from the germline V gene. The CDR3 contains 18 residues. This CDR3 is CASSPDVVRETFSYEQYF. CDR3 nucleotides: TGCGCCAGCAGCCCAGATGTAGTTAGAGAGACTTTCTCCTACGAGCAGTACTTC.

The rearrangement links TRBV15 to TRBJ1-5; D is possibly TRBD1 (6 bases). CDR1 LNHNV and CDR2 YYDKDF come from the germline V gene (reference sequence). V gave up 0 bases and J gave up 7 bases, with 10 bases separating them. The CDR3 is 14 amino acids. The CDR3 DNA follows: TGTGCCACCAGCAGAGATGGGGGGGCGCAGCCCCAGCATTTT. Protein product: CATSRDGGAQPQHF.

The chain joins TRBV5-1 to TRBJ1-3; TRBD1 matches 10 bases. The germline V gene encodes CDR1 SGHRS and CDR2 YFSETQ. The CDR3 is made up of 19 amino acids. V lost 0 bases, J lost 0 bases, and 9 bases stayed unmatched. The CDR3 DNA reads TGCGCCAGCAGCTTGGGACAGGGGGCCGATCAACACTCTGGAAACACCATATATTTT. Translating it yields CASSLGQGADQHSGNTIYF.

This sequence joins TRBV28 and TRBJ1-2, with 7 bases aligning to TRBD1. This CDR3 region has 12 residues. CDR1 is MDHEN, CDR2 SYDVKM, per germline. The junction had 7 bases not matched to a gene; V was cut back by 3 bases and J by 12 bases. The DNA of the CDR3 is TGTGCCAGCAGTTTGGGACAGACAGGAAACACCTTC. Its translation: CASSLGQTGNTF.

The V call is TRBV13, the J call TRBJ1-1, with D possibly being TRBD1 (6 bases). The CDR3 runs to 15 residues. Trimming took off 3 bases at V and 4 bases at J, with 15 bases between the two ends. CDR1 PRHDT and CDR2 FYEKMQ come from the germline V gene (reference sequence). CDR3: CASSLSRGRGTEAFF. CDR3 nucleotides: TGTGCCAGCAGCTTGTCCCGGGGCAGGGGCACTGAAGCTTTCTTT.

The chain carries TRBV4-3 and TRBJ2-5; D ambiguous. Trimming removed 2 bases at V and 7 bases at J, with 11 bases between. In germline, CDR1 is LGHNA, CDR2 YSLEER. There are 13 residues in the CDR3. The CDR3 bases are TGCGCCAGCAGCCAACTACTAAGTGGGACCCAGTACTTC. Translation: CASSQLLSGTQYF.

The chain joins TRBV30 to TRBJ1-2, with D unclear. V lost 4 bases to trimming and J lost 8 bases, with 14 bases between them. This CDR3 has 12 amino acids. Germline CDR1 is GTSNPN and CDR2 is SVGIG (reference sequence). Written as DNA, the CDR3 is TGTGCCTGGACTCTTCCGGAGAAAGGCTACACCTTC. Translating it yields CAWTLPEKGYTF.

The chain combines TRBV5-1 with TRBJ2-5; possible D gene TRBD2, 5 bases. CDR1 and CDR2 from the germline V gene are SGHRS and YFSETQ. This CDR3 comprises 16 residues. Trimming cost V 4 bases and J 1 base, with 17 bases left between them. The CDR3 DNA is TGCGCCAGCAGCCGGACTCGGGTCCAGTTCCAAGAGACCCAGTACTTC. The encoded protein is CASSRTRVQFQETQYF.

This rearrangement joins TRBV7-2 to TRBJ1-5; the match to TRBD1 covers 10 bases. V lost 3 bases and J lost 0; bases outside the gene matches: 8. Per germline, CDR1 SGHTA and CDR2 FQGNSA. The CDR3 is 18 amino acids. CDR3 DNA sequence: TGTGCCAGCAGCTTTGACAGGGGGCAAAGGTATAGCAATCAGCCCCAGCATTTT. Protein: CASSFDRGQRYSNQPQHF.

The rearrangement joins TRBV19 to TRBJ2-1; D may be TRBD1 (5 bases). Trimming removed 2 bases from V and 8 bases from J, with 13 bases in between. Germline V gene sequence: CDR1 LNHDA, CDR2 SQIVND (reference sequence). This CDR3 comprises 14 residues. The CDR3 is CASSITGSLDEQFF. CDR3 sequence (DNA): TGTGCCAGTAGTATAACAGGTAGCCTCGATGAGCAGTTCTTC.